This T cell receptor beta chain was recovered during a study of blood T cells in healthy people across ages. Across the whole study: Template switching picked up about one barcoded beta molecule for each two T cells. General study points: Per million T cells, TCR beta diversity dropped about linearly as age rose. Strongly correlated with naive T cell percentage was TCR beta diversity.

The CDR3 contains 14 residues. J lost 4 bases, V lost 5 bases, and 7 bases had no gene match. A sample-barcoded 5' primer and a J-beta primer mix were used in a second PCR of roughly 6 to 12 cycles. Every sample gave at least 2.5 million paired-end reads containing CDR3. TCRdb called the 5' RACE reads again in MiXCR, with one record for every CDR3 protein. This sample has around 1.5 million distinct CDR3 sequences, with around 42% found just once. This clonotype has a handful of counts. What it binds is not known. J is TRBJ1-2 and V is TRBV12-3 or TRBV12-4; 7 bases line up with TRBD1. The clonotype was recovered from a woman aged 18-29 years in good health. What was sequenced was blood. The CDR3 nucleotides read TGTGCCAGCAGTCCCGGAGGACAGGTCTATGGCTACACCTTC. This encodes CASSPGGQVYGYTF.